This T cell receptor (beta chain) stems from a study of CD8 T cells in Susac syndrome. Random hexamers were used to reverse transcribe roughly 0.45 to 1 ug of RNA. The authors amplified TCR beta CDR3 across 54 Vbeta and 13 Jbeta using immunoSEQ multiplex PCR. From the immunoSEQ multiplex PCR reads, TCRdb called clonotypes with MiXCR, one entry per CDR3 protein. The sample contains approximately 150,000 distinct CDR3 sequences, approximately 93% of which appear only once. Germline V gene sequence: CDR1 MDHEN, CDR2 SYDVKM. Trimming stripped 7 bases from V and 2 bases from J, with 21 bases between. The CDR3 is 18 amino acids. Peripheral blood CD8+ and CD4+ T cells were profiled by TCR beta sequencing. The multiple sclerosis control group was made up of treatment-naive patients with stable or active relapsing-remitting disease.

The specimen was CD4+ T cells from PBMCs. The genes are TRBV28 and TRBJ2-6, with D maybe TRBD1 (7 bases). The receptor comes from a human donor with multiple sclerosis. The CDR3 loop reads CASNPWRGLVPGANVLTF. Written as DNA, the CDR3 is TGTGCCAGCAACCCATGGAGGGGGCTTGTCCCTGGGGCCAACGTCCTGACTTTC.